This TCR beta chain was sequenced in a study of T cell responses to AZD1222 COVID-19 vaccine. Overall study context: Researchers grouped second doses given at about 4 or about 12 weeks into one pool.

Study-level findings and limits: The study found vaccine-associated CD4 TCRs spanning spike, dominant at 160-218 and 743-854.

Sequencing was performed with immunoSEQ multiplex PCR; in TCRdb, only in-frame clones are kept and a portion is missing. Among over 120,000 clones listed, 80% to 90% were seen once. Notes on this clone: What it binds is not known.

Trimming removed 1 base at V and 2 bases at J, with 13 bases between. This CDR3 contains 16 residues. CDR1 and CDR2 from the germline V gene are MDHEN and SYDVKM. The sequence was collected from an adult in good health. The V and J genes are TRBV28 and TRBJ2-3, with a possible D match to TRBD2 (6 bases). The specimen was peripheral blood, collected on day 0 of AZD1222 vaccination. CDR3 protein: CASSLFRDSLTDTQYF. CDR3 nucleotide sequence: TGTGCCAGCAGTTTATTTAGGGACTCTCTCACAGATACGCAGTATTTT.